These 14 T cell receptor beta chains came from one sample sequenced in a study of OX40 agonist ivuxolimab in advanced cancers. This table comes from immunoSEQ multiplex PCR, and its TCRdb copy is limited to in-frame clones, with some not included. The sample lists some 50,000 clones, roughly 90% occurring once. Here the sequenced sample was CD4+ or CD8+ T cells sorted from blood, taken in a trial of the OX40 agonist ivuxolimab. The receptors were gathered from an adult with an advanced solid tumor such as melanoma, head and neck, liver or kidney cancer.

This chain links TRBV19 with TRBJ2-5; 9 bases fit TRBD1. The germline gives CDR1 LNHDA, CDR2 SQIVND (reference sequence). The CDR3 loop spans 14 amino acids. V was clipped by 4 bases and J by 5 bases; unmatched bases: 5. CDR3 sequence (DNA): TGTGCCAGTAGTACCACCGGACAGGGGGAGACCCAGTACTTC. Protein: CASSTTGQGETQYF.

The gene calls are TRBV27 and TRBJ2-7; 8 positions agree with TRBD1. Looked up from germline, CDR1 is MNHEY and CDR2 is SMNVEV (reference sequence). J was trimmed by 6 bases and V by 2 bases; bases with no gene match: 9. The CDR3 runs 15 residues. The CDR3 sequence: CASSLKDSGTGEQYF. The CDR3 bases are TGTGCCAGCAGTTTAAAGGACTCGGGGACAGGCGAGCAGTACTTC.

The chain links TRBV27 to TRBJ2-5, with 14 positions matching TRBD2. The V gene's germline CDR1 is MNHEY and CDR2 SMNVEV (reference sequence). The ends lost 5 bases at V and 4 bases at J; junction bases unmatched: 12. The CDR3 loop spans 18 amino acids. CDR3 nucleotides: TGTGCCAGCAGTCGCATCGGACTAGCGGGAGGTTTGTTAGAGACCCAGTACTTC. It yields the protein CASSRIGLAGGLLETQYF.

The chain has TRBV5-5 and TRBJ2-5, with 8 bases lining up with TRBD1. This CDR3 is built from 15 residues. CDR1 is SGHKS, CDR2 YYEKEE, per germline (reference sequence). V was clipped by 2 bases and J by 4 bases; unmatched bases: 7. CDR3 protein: CASSFRIGQGETQYF. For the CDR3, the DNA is TGTGCCAGCAGCTTCAGAATAGGACAGGGAGAGACCCAGTACTTC.

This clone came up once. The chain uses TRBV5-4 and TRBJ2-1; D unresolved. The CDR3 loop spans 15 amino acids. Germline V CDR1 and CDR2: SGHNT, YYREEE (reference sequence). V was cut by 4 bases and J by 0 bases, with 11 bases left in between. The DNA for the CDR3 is TGTGCCAGCAGCAGCGAGCCGAGCTCCTACAATGAGCAGTTCTTC. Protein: CASSSEPSSYNEQFF. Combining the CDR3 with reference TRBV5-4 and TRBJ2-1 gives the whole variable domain ETGVTQSPTHLIKTRGQQVTLRCSSQSGHNTVSWYQQALGQGPQFIFQYYREEENGRGNFPPRFSGLQFPNYSSELNVNALELDDSALYLCASSSEPSSYNEQFFGPGTRLTVL.

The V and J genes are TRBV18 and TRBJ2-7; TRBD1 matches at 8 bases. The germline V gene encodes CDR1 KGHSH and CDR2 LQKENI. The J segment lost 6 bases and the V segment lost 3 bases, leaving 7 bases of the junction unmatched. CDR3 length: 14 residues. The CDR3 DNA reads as TGTGCCAGCTCACCTGGACAGGGTTTCTCCGAGCAGTACTTC. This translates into CASSPGQGFSEQYF. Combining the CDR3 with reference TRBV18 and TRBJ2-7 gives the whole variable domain NAGVMQNPRHLVRRRGQEARLRCSPMKGHSHVYWYRQLPEEGLKFMVYLQKENIIDESGMPKERFSAEFPKEGPSILRIQQVVRGDSAAYFCASSPGQGFSEQYFGPGTRLTVT.

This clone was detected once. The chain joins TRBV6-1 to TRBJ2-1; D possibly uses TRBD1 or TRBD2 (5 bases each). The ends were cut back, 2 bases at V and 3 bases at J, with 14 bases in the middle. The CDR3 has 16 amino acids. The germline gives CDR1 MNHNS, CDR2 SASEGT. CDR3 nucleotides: TGTGCCAGCAGTGAATGGGGGTCGGCCTTCTACAATGAGCAGTTCTTC. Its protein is CASSEWGSAFYNEQFF.

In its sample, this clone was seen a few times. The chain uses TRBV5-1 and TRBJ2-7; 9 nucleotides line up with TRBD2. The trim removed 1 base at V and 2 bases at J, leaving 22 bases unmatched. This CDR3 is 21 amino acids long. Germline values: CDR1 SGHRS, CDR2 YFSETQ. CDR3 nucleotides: TGCGCCAGCAGCTTGAGCGGGGGGTGGTGGAATAGCGGGAGACGAACCTACGAGCAGTACTTC. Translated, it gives CASSLSGGWWNSGRRTYEQYF. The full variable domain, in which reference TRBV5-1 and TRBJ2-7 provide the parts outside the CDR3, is KAGVTQTPRYLIKTRGQQVTLSCSPISGHRSVSWYQQTPGQGLQFLFEYFSETQRNKGNFPGRFSGRQFSNSRSEMNVSTLELGDSALYLCASSLSGGWWNSGRRTYEQYFGPGTRLTVT.

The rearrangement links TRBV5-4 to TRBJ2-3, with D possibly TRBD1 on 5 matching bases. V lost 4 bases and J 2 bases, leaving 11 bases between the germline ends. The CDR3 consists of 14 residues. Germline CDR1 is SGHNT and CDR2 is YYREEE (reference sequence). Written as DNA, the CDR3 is TGTGCCAGCAGCGCCTGGGGCCTCACAGATACGCAGTATTTT. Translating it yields CASSAWGLTDTQYF.

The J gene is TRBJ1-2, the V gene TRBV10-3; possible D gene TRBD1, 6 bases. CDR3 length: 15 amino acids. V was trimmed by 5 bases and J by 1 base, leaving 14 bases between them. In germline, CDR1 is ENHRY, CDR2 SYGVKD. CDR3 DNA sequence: TGTGCCATCAGTCCAGGGACACCAAATAACTATGGCTACACCTTC. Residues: CAISPGTPNNYGYTF.

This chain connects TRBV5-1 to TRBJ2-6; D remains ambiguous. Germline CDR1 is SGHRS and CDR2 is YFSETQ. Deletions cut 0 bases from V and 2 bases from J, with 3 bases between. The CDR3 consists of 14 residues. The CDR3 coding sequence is TGCGCCAGCAGCTTGGTCCCTGGGGCCAACGTCCTGACTTTC. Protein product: CASSLVPGANVLTF.

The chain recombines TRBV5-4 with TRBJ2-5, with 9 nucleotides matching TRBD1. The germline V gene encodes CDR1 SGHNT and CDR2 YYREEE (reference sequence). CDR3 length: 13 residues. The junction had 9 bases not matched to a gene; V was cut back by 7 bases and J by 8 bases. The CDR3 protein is CASGGDRAVTQYF. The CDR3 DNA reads TGTGCCAGCGGAGGGGACAGGGCGGTTACCCAGTACTTC.

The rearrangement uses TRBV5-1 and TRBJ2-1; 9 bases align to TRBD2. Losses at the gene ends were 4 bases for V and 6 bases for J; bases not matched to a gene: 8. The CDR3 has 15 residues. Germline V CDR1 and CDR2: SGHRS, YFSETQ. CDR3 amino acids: CASSPRGGRANEQFF. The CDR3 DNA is TGCGCCAGCAGCCCGAGGGGCGGGAGGGCCAATGAGCAGTTCTTC.

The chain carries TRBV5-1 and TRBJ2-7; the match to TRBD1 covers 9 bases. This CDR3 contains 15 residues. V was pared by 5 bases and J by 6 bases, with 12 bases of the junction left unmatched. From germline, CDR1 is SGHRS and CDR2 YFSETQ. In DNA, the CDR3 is TGCGCCAGCAGTCTCCTAGACAGGGGGGGAGGCGAGCAGTACTTC. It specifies CASSLLDRGGGEQYF. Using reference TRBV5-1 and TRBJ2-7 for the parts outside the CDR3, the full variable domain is KAGVTQTPRYLIKTRGQQVTLSCSPISGHRSVSWYQQTPGQGLQFLFEYFSETQRNKGNFPGRFSGRQFSNSRSEMNVSTLELGDSALYLCASSLLDRGGGEQYFGPGTRLTVT.